The 10 T cell receptor beta chains in this list originate from one sample, sequenced in a study of lymphopenia after photon versus proton radiotherapy (dated by TCRdb to between 2018 and 2020). The library was generated by the immunoSEQ multiplex PCR assay. Here the immuneACCESS table is served through TCRdb, limited to in-frame sequences with V and J called. Missing clones are a known gap in these copies; in checked studies unresolved V genes cover under half, and the rest lacks a known reason. The sample table shows 35,000 to 50,000 clones, and 90% to 95% are seen once. Together, the top ten hold about 15% of the sample. The sequences come from peripheral blood, collected from a patient treated with photon-based radiotherapy. These receptors originate from a man in his fifties or sixties with cholangiocarcinoma.

The rearrangement links TRBV4-1 to TRBJ1-3; D gene unclear. V was clipped by 0 bases and J by 3 bases, with 6 bases between them. The CDR3 spans 14 residues. Germline lookup yields CDR1 MGHRA and CDR2 YSYEKL. The CDR3 loop is CASSQEGVGNTIYF. The CDR3 DNA follows: TGCGCCAGCAGCCAAGAGGGCGTTGGAAACACCATATATTTT.

The chain combines TRBV10-2 with TRBJ2-7, with 10 bases aligning to TRBD2. J was trimmed by 4 bases and V by 2 bases; bases with no gene match: 11. CDR3 length: 17 amino acids. Germline V gene data show CDR1 as WSHSY and CDR2 as SAAADI. CDR3 sequence reads: CASSEIPGTSAKYEQYF. The CDR3 DNA is TGCGCCAGCAGTGAGATACCTGGGACTAGCGCTAAGTACGAGCAGTACTTC.

J is TRBJ2-1 and V is TRBV5-6, with 10 nucleotides matching TRBD2. The J segment lost 9 bases and the V segment lost 1 base, leaving 4 bases of the junction unmatched. In germline, CDR1 is SGHDT, CDR2 YYEEEE. CDR3 length: 14 amino acids. CDR3 in DNA: TGTGCCAGCAGCTTGAGTCTAGCGGGAGCTGAGCAGTTCTTC. Its protein is CASSLSLAGAEQFF.

This clone came up a few times. The CDR3 protein is CASSPRTGGISQPQHF. The CDR3 DNA reads as TGTGCCAGTAGTCCCCGGACAGGGGGAATTAGTCAGCCCCAGCATTTT. The J gene is TRBJ1-5, the V gene TRBV19; 10 bases match TRBD1. This CDR3 has 16 residues. Germline lookup yields CDR1 LNHDA and CDR2 SQIVND (reference sequence). The V segment lost 5 bases and the J segment 6 bases; nucleotides outside the gene matches: 10.

The rearrangement links TRBV7-3 to TRBJ2-3; D is uncertain. The CDR3 spans 14 residues. V shed 1 base and J shed 6 bases, with 11 bases lying between them. Germline V gene lookup returns CDR1 SGHTA and CDR2 FQGTGA. The CDR3, as DNA: TGTGCCAGCAGCTTAATAGGTCCATTGGATACGCAGTATTTT. Its protein product is CASSLIGPLDTQYF.

The V call is TRBV14, the J call TRBJ1-5, with 11 nucleotides matching TRBD1. Germline trimming cut 0 bases from V and 5 bases from J; bases unmatched to any gene: 9. The length of the CDR3 is 18 residues. The germline gives CDR1 SGHDN, CDR2 FVKESK. The CDR3 sequence: CASSQEGDRDRGDQPQHF. DNA of the CDR3: TGTGCCAGCAGCCAAGAAGGCGATAGGGACAGGGGGGATCAGCCCCAGCATTTT.

The V gene is TRBV11-2, the J gene TRBJ1-2; D perhaps matches TRBD1 (5 bases). Between the trimmed V and J ends, which lost 5 bases and 5 bases, there was a span of 12 bases. CDR3 length: 13 amino acids. CDR1 is SGHAT, CDR2 FQNNGV, per germline. The CDR3 spells CASSPNRIYGYTF. The DNA for the CDR3 is TGTGCCAGCAGCCCAAACAGGATTTATGGCTACACCTTC. The variable domain in full, completed from reference TRBV11-2 and TRBJ1-2, reads EAGVAQSPRYKIIEKRQSVAFWCNPISGHATLYWYQQILGQGPKLLIQFQNNGVVDDSQLPKDRFSAERLKGVDSTLKIQPAKLEDSAVYLCASSPNRIYGYTFGSGTRLTVV.

The chain carries TRBV19 and TRBJ1-6; D not resolved. The CDR3 consists of 15 residues. V shed 5 bases and J shed 9 bases, with 17 bases lying between them. CDR1 LNHDA and CDR2 SQIVND come from the germline V gene (reference sequence). The CDR3 is CASSPSDLAASPLHF. In nucleotides, the CDR3 is TGTGCCAGTAGTCCTTCGGACCTAGCTGCTTCACCCCTCCACTTT.

The chain has TRBV5-1 and TRBJ2-2; no clear D. V lost 0 bases to trimming and J lost 1 base, with 4 bases between them. This CDR3 has 14 amino acids. Germline V gives CDR1 SGHRS, CDR2 YFSETQ. CDR3 DNA: TGCGCCAGCAGCTTGGTGCTGAACACCGGGGAGCTGTTTTTT. It is translated as CASSLVLNTGELFF.

J is TRBJ2-3 and V is TRBV5-6; 12 nucleotides align to TRBD2. Per germline, CDR1 SGHDT and CDR2 YYEEEE. CDR3 length: 15 residues. With V trimmed by 4 bases and J by 5 bases, 5 bases remained unmatched. CDR3 in amino acids: CASSPTSGSLDTQYF. The CDR3 nucleotides are TGTGCCAGCAGCCCGACTAGCGGGAGCTTAGATACGCAGTATTTT.